Detailed here is one T cell receptor beta chain. The antigen remains unidentified. The sample comes from a study of Ad26.COV2.S vaccination and SARS-CoV-2 variants. Study information: Once, or twice with 56 days between doses, Ad26.COV2.S was given intramuscularly. Study-level findings and limits: Placebo recipients trailed vaccine recipients in spike-specific TCR breadth. After vaccination, substantial breadth of spike-specific CD8+ and CD4+ responses was reported.

The sample's treatment: around 19 received Ad26.COV2.S at low or high dose, single or two shots; roughly 5 received placebo; per-sample allocation not given. Sampling occurred on day 63 after the first vaccine or placebo injection. This CDR3 contains 13 residues. Germline V lookup: CDR1 SGDLS, CDR2 YYNGEE. Trimming took 0 bases from V and 5 from J, leaving 8 bases between them. Profiled with immunoSEQ multiplex PCR; TCRdb holds only in-frame clones, not every one. The profile covers 300,000 to 350,000 clones, with just under 85% appearing a single time and 2.1% taken by the ten largest. The chain couples TRBV9 to TRBJ1-1, with no clear D. This receptor was obtained from a person between 18 and 60 years old who received the Ad26.COV2.S COVID-19 vaccine or a placebo. The material was peripheral blood, obtained in a trial of Ad26.COV2.S vaccine versus placebo. The CDR3 here is CASSVDGLTEAFF. CDR3 DNA sequence: TGTGCCAGCAGCGTAGACGGTCTTACTGAAGCTTTCTTT. The whole variable domain, remainder taken from reference TRBV9 and TRBJ1-1, is DSGVTQTPKHLITATGQRVTLRCSPRSGDLSVYWYQQSLDQGLQFLIQYYNGEERAKGNILERFSAQQFPDLHSELNLSSLELGDSALYFCASSVDGLTEAFFGQGTRLTVV.